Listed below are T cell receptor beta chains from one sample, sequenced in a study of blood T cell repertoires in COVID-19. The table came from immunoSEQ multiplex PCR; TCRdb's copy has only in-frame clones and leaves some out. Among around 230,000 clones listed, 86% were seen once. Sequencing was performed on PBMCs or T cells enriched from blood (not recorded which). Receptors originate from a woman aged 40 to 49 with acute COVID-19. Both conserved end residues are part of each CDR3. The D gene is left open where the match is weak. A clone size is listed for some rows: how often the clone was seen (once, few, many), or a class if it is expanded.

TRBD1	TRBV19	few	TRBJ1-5	TGTGCCAGTAGTTCACAGGGGGCGAGCAATCAGCCCCAGCATTTT	CASSSQGASNQPQHF
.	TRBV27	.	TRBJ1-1	TGTGCCAGCAGGAGACACATGAACACTGAAGCTTTCTTT	CASRRHMNTEAFF
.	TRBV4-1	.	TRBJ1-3	TGCGCCAGCAGACAACAGGGCTCTGGAAACACCATATATTTT	CASRQQGSGNTIYF
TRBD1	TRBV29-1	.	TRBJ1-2	TGCAGCGTTGAAGTCCGACAGGGTCGGCGGCATGGCTACACCTTC	CSVEVRQGRRHGYTF
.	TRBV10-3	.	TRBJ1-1	TGTGCCATCAGTGAGCCCCGGAGAGGGGGTTTCACTGAAGCTTTCTTT	CAISEPRRGGFTEAFF
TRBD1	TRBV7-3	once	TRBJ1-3	TGTGCCAGCAGCTCGTCAGGGGGCAGTGGAAACACCATATATTTT	CASSSSGGSGNTIYF
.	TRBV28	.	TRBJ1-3	TGTGCCAGCAGTCTTACAGCGGACTCTGGAAACACCATATATTTT	CASSLTADSGNTIYF
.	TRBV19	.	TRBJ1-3	TGTGCCAGTAGCCTCCGGGAGGGAGGTGGAAACACCATATATTTT	CASSLREGGGNTIYF
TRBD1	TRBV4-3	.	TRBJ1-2	TGCGCCAGCAGCCAAGATCAGGGACAGATCTATGGCTACACCTTC	CASSQDQGQIYGYTF
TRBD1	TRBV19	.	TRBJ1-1	TGTGCCAGTAGTATGATCAGGGGGCCATCGAACACTGAAGCTTTCTTT	CASSMIRGPSNTEAFF
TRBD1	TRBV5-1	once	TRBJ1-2	TGCGCCAGCAGCTTACCGGGACAGCCAGATGGCTACACCTTC	CASSLPGQPDGYTF
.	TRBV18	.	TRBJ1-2	TGTGCCAGCTCACCCCTTGTCGTTGGGCAGGGCCCTATTCAAGGCTACACCTTC	CASSPLVVGQGPIQGYTF
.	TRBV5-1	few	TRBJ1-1	TGCGCCAGCAGCTTGGTCGGGGGGCTGAACACTGAAGCTTTCTTT	CASSLVGGLNTEAFF
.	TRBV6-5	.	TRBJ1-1	TGTGCCAGCAGGACCGACAGGACCAGCCTGAGAGCTTTCTTT	CASRTDRTSLRAFF
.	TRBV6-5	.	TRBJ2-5	TGTGCCAGCAGTTTGGGCAGGGGAGAGACCCAGTACTTC	CASSLGRGETQYF
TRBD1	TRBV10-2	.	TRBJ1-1	TGCGCCAGCAGTAATCGAGCAGGGGGCGGGAGTACTGAAGCTTTCTTT	CASSNRAGGGSTEAFF
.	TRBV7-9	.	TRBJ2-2	TGTGCCAGCAGCGAGGTGGGAGACACCGGGGAGCTGTTTTTT	CASSEVGDTGELFF
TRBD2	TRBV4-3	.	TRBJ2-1	TGCGCCAGCAGCCTTGGGACTAGCGGGGACTCTCCCTATAATGAGCAGTTCTTC	CASSLGTSGDSPYNEQFF
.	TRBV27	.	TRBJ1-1	TGTGCCAGCACCAAAAGGGGGAGGAACACTGAAGCTTTCTTT	CASTKRGRNTEAFF
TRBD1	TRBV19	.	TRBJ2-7	TGTGCCAGTAGGACAGGGGGGGACTCCTACGAGCAGTACTTC	CASRTGGDSYEQYF
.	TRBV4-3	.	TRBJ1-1	TGCGCCAGCAGCCAAGAATCTTGGAGGGCCGGTGAAGCTTTCTTT	CASSQESWRAGEAFF
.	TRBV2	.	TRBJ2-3	TGTGCCAGCAGTGTTGGCGGGACCGATACGCAGTATTTT	CASSVGGTDTQYF
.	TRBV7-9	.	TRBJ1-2	TGTGCCAGCAGCTTGGGAGTTAGCTATGGCTACACCTTC	CASSLGVSYGYTF
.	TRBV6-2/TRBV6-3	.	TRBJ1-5	TGTGCCAGCAGCCTATTACATGGCCCAGCGGGGGAGAGAGGCAATCAGCCCCAGCATTTT	CASSLLHGPAGERGNQPQHF
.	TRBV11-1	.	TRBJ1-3	TGTGCCAGCAGCTCGCACCAGGGCGATGGAAACACCATATATTTT	CASSSHQGDGNTIYF
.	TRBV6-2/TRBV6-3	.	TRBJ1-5	TGTGCCAGCAGTTACCCAGGCATCGGGCCCCAGCATTTT	CASSYPGIGPQHF
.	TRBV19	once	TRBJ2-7	TGTGCCAGTAGTGCGGGGGCCGGTTACGAGCAGTACTTC	CASSAGAGYEQYF
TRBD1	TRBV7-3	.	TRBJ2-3	TGTGCCAGCAGCGCGGACAGGGGAGGCACAGATACGCAGTATTTT	CASSADRGGTDTQYF
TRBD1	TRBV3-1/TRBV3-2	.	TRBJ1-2	TGTGCCAGCAGCCGATTAACCGGGACAGGGCCATACTATGGCTACACCTTC	CASSRLTGTGPYYGYTF